These 6 T cell receptor beta chains were sequenced from one sample in a study of long-term antiretroviral therapy in people with HIV (dated 2022 in TCRdb). The immunoSEQ hsTCRB v3.0 assay was used at survey level resolution to sequence the TRB variable region. This is the immuneACCESS table as TCRdb keeps it, with only in-frame sequences that have V and J called. A part of the clones is gone; compared with another copy, unresolved V genes explain less than half, and the rest is unexplained. This sample lists around 43,000 clones; around 93% were detected once. Approximately 2.2% of the sample rests with the top ten. Sequencing used unsorted PBMCs, obtained about 9.1 years after starting antiretroviral therapy. These receptors were obtained from a man aged 30 to 39 with HIV.

In DNA, the CDR3 is TGTGCCAGCAGTCTGGGGTCGGGCTACTCTGGAAACACCATATATTTT. Translating gives CASSLGSGYSGNTIYF. The chain is built from TRBV27 and TRBJ1-3; no definite D call. The CDR3 runs to 16 residues. The germline V and J ends were trimmed by 5 bases and 0 bases, with 14 bases remaining between them. Germline CDR1 is MNHEY and CDR2 is SMNVEV (reference sequence).

This chain joins TRBV30 and TRBJ1-1, with 7 bases lining up with TRBD1. CDR3 length equals 12 residues. Trimming at V came to 2 bases and at J to 12 bases, leaving 9 bases not matched to a gene. Looked up from germline, CDR1 is GTSNPN and CDR2 is SVGIG (reference sequence). As DNA, the CDR3 is TGTGCCTGGAGTAGAAGGACAGGTAACCCTTTCTTT. The encoded protein is CAWSRRTGNPFF.

CDR3 region: CASSGEEGNEQFF. The CDR3 bases are TGTGCCAGCAGTGGAGAGGAAGGCAATGAGCAGTTCTTC. The genes are TRBV6-4 and TRBJ2-1; D remains unclear. The CDR3 spans 13 residues. Germline CDR1 is MRHNA and CDR2 is SNTAGT. Deletions cut 4 bases from V and 6 bases from J, with 10 bases between.

This chain links TRBV9 with TRBJ2-2; no definite D call. Germline CDR1 reads SGDLS; CDR2 reads YYNGEE. V lost 1 base and J 7 bases, leaving 11 bases between the germline ends. This CDR3 spans 14 amino acids. The CDR3 here is CASSVQNADGELFF. In nucleotides, the CDR3 is TGTGCCAGCAGCGTACAGAATGCGGACGGGGAGCTGTTTTTT.

This clone was seen a handful of times. The chain has TRBV4-2 and TRBJ1-5, with D tentatively TRBD1 (5 bases). This CDR3 contains 15 residues. CDR1 is LGHNA, CDR2 YNFKEQ, per germline. The V end was cut by 2 bases, the J end by 5 bases, with 13 bases between. In nucleotides, the CDR3 is TGTGCCAGCAGCCAATCCATCTGGGGGGATCAGCCCCAGCATTTT. It specifies CASSQSIWGDQPQHF.

The chain is built from TRBV4-2 and TRBJ1-1; D may be TRBD1 (5 bases). The V end was cut by 1 base, the J end by 1 base, with 10 bases between. This CDR3 has 15 amino acids. In germline, CDR1 is LGHNA, CDR2 YNFKEQ. The CDR3 loop reads CASSQGDGENTEAFF. CDR3 in DNA: TGTGCCAGCAGCCAAGGGGACGGGGAGAACACTGAAGCTTTCTTT.